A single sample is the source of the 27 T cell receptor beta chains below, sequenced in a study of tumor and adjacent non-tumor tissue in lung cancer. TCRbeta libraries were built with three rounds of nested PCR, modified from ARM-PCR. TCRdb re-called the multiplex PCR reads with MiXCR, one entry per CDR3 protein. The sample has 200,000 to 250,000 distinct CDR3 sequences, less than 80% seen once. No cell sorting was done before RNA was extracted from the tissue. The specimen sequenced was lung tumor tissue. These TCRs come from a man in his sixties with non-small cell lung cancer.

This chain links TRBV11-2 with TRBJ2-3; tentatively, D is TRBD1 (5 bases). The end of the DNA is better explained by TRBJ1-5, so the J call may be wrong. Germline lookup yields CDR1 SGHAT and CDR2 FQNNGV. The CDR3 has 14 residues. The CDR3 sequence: CARKLAGVTDTQHF. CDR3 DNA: TGTGCCAGAAAACTAGCGGGGGTAACAGATACGCAGCATTTT.

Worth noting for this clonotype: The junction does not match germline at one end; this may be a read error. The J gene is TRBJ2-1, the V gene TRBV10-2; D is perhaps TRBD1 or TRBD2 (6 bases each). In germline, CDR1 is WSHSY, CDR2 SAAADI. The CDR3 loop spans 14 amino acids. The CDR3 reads CATRGIAVYIEQFF. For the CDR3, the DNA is TGCGCCACCAGGGGAATAGCGGTCTACATTGAGCAGTTCTTC.

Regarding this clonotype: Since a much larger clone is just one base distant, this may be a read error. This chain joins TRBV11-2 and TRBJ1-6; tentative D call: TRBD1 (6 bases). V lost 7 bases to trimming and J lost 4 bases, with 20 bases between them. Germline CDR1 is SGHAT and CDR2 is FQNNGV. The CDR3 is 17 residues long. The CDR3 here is CASNSWQGRGYNSPLHF. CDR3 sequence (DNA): TGTGCCAGCAACTCTTGGCAGGGGAGAGGGTATAATTCACCCCTCCACTTT.

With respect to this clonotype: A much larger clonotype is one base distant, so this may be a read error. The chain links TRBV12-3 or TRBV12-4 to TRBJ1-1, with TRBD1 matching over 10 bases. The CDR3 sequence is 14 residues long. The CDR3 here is CANSFRTGGIKAFF. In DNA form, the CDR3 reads TGTGCCAACAGTTTTCGGACAGGGGGAATTAAAGCTTTCTTT.

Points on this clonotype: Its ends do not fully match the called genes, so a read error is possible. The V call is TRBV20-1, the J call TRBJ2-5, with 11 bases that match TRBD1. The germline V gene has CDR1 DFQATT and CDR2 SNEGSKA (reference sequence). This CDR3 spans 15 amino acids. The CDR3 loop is CSARGTGGWLETQHF. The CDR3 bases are TGCAGTGCTAGAGGGACAGGGGGCTGGCTAGAGACCCAGCACTTC.

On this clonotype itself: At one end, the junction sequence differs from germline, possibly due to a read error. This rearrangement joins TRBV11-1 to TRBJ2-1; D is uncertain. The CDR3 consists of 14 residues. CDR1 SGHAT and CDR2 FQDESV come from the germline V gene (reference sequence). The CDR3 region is CVSSLTATYNQQFF. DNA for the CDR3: TGTGTCAGCAGCTTAACTGCGACTTACAATCAGCAGTTCTTC.

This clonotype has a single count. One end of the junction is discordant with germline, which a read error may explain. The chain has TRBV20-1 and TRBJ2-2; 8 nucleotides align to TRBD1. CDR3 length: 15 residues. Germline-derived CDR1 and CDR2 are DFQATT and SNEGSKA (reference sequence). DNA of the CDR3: TGCAGTGCTAATCCAGGGGGCCTACGCTCCGGGGAGCTTTTTTTT. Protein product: CSANPGGLRSGELFF.

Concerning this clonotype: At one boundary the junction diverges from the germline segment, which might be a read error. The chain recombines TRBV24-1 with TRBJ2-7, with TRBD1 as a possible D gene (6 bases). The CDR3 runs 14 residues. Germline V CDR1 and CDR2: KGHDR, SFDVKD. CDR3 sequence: CATSDSGTSREQYF. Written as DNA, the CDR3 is TGTGCGACCAGTGATTCCGGGACATCTCGCGAGCAGTACTTC.

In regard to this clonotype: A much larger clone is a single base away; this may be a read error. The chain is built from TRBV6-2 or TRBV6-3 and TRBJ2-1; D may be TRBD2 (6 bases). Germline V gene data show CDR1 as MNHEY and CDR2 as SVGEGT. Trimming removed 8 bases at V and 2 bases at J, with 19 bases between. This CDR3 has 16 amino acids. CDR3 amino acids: CASGPRLEAAYNEQFF. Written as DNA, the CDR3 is TGTGCCAGCGGACCTAGACTAGAGGCCGCCTACAATGAGCAGTTCTTC.

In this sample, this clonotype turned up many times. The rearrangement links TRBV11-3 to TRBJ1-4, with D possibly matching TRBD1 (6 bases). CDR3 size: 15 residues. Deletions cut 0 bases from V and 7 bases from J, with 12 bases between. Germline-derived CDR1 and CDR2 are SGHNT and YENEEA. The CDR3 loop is CASSLDGGAGEKLFF. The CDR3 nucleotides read TGTGCCAGCAGCTTAGACGGGGGCGCGGGTGAAAAACTGTTTTTT.

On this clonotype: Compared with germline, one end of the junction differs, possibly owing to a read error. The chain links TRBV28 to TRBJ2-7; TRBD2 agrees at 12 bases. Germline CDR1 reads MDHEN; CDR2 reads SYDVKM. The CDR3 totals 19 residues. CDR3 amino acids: CASSPIRASGGAGGYKQYF. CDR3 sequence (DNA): TGTGCCAGCAGTCCCATTCGGGCTAGCGGGGGGGCAGGGGGCTACAAGCAATACTTC.

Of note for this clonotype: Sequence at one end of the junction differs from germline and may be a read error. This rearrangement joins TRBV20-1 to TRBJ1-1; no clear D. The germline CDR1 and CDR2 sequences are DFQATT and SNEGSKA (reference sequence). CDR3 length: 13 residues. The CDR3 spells CSARRTDRREDFF. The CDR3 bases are TGCAGTGCTAGGCGGACGGATAGACGAGAAGATTTCTTT.

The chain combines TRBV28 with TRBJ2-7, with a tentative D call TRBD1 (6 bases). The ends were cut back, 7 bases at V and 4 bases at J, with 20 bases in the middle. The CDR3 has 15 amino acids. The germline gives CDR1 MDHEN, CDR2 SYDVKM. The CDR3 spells CASIYLSMGAYEQYF. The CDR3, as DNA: TGTGCCAGCATTTATTTGTCAATGGGGGCGTACGAGCAGTACTTC.

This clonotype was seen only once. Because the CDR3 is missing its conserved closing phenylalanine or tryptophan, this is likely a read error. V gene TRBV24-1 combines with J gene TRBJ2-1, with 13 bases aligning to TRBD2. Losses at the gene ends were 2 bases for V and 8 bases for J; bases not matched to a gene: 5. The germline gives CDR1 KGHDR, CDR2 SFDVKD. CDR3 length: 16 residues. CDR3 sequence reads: CATSDSWTSGRYEQFL. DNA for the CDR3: TGTGCCACCAGTGATTCATGGACTAGCGGGAGATATGAGCAGTTCCTC.

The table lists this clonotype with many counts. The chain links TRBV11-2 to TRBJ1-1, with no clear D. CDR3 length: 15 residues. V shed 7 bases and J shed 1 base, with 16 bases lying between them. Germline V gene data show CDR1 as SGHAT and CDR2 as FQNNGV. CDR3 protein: CASNKAGVQNTEAFF. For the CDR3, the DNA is TGTGCCAGCAATAAAGCCGGGGTCCAGAACACTGAAGCTTTCTTT.

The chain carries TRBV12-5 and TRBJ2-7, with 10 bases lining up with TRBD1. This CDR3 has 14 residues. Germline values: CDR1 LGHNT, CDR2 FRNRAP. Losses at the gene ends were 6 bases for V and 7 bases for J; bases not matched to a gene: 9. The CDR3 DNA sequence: TGTGCTAGTGGGCCGGGACAGGGGCTGGAAGAGCAGTACTTC. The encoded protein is CASGPGQGLEEQYF.

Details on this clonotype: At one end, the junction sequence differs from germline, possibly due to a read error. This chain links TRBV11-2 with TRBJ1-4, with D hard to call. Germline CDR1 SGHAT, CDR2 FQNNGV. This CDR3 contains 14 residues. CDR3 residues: CASGLEPGNVKLFF. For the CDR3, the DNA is TGTGCCAGCGGCTTAGAGCCAGGCAATGTAAAACTGTTTTTT.

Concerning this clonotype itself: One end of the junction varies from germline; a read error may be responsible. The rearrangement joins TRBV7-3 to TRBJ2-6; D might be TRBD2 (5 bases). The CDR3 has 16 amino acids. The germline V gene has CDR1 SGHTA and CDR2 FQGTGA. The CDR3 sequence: CASSLTRAGGANVLTF. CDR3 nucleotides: TGCGCCAGCAGCTTAACGAGGGCTGGTGGGGCCAACGTCCTGACTTTC. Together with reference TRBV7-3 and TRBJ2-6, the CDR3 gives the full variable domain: GAGVSQTPSNKVTEKGKYVELRCDPISGHTALYWYRQSLGQGPEFLIYFQGTGAADDSGLPNDRFFAVRPEGSVSTLKIQRTERGDSAVYLCASSLTRAGGANVLTFGAGSRLTVL.

The CDR3: CASIPGTNPTDTQYF. The CDR3 nucleotides are TGTGCCAGCATCCCGGGGACTAACCCCACAGATACGCAGTATTTT. The gene calls are TRBV7-8 and TRBJ2-3, with TRBD2 identical over 7 bases. Germline lookup yields CDR1 SGHVS and CDR2 FQNEAQ. CDR3 length: 15 residues. The J segment lost 2 bases and the V segment lost 7 bases, leaving 9 bases of the junction unmatched.

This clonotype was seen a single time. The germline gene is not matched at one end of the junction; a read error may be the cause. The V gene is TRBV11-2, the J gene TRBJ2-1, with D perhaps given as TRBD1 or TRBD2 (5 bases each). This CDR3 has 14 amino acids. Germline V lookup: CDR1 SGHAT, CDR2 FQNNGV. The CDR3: CTSTRDQAYNEQLF. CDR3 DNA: TGTACCAGCACCCGGGACCAAGCCTACAATGAGCAGCTCTTC.

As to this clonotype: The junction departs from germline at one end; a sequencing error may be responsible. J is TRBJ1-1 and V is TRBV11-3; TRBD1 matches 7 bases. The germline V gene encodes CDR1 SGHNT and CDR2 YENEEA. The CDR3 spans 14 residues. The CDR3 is CAGSTRGENTEAFF. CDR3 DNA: TGTGCCGGCAGCACCAGGGGGGAGAACACTGAAGCTTTCTTT.

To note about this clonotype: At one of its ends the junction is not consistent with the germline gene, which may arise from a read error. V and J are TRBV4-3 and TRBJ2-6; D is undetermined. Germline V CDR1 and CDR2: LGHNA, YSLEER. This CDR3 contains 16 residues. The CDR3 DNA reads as TGCGCCAGCAGCCAAGAGGCGGTGTCTGTGACCAACGTCCCGACTTTC. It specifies CASSQEAVSVTNVPTF.

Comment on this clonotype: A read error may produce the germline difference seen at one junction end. The CDR3 region is CSALVGYEQYF. Here the CDR3 DNA reads TGCAGTGCCTTAGTAGGTTACGAGCAATACTTC. This chain uses TRBV20-1 with TRBJ2-7; D gene uncertain. Germline V gene sequence: CDR1 DFQATT, CDR2 SNEGSKA (reference sequence). This CDR3 comprises 11 residues.

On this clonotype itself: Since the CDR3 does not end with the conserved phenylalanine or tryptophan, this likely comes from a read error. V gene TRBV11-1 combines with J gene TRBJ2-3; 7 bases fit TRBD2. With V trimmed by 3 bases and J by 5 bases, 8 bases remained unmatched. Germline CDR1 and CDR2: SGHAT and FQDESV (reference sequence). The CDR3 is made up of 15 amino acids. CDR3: CASSLGRVSGDTQYS. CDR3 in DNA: TGTGCCAGCAGCTTGGGGAGGGTCAGTGGAGATACGCAGTATTCT.

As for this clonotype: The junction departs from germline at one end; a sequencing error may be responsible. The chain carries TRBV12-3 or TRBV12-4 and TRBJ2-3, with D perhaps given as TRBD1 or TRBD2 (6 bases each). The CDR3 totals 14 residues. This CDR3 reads CASSLGGLLDTQFF. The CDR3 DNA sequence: TGTGCCAGTAGTTTGGGGGGCCTCCTAGATACGCAGTTTTTT.

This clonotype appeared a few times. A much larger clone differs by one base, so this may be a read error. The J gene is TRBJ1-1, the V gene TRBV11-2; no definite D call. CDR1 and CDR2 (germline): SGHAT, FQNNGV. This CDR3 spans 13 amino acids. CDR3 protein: CASSLHPGYEASF. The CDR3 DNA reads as TGTGCCAGCAGCTTACATCCCGGCTATGAAGCTTCCTTT.

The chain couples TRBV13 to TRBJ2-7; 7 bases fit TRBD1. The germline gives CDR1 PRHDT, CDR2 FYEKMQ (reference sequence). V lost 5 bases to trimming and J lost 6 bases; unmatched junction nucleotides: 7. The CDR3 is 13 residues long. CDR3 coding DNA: TGTGCCAGCAGCCCGACAGGGAAGAGCGAGCAGTACTTC. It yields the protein CASSPTGKSEQYF.